The clone carrying this T cell receptor (beta chain) came up once. The junction departs from germline at one end; a sequencing error may be responsible. This sample stems from a study of blood T cells in healthy people across ages. The second PCR ran about 6 to 11 cycles with a sample-barcoded 5' primer and J-beta primers. TCRdb re-called the 5' RACE reads with MiXCR, one entry per CDR3 protein. The sample records around 790,000 distinct CDR3 sequences, under 45% being singletons. CDR1 and CDR2 from the germline V gene are MNHEY and SVGEGT. The CDR3 is 16 amino acids. The sequence derives from a man aged 55 to 70 in good health. Sequences were obtained from blood. The rearrangement uses TRBV6-2 or TRBV6-3 and TRBJ1-2, with 9 nucleotides matching TRBD1. In DNA form, the CDR3 reads TGTGTCAGCAGTTACACCGTATCGGGACAGGGAAATGGCTACACCTTC. Its translation: CVSSYTVSGQGNGYTF.